These 19 T cell receptor beta chains share one sample of origin, sequenced in a study of blood T cell repertoires in COVID-19. Libraries were prepared by immunoSEQ multiplex PCR; TCRdb keeps only in-frame clonotypes and omits some of them. This table has approximately 300,000 clones, around four fifths appearing once. Sequenced material: peripheral blood. The receptors here all came from a woman in her 50s with active or convalescent COVID-19.

This clone was counted a few times. Other nucleotide sequences in the sample specify the same CDR3. The rearrangement joins TRBV9 to TRBJ2-1; TRBD2 might be the D (6 bases). Trimming cost V 2 bases and J 6 bases, with 9 bases left between them. Germline-derived CDR1 and CDR2 are SGDLS and YYNGEE. The CDR3 sequence is 13 residues long. The CDR3 DNA follows: TGTGCCAGCAGCGTTTCCGGGGGCAATGAGCAGTTCTTC. Its translation is CASSVSGGNEQFF. The variable domain in full, completed from reference TRBV9 and TRBJ2-1, reads DSGVTQTPKHLITATGQRVTLRCSPRSGDLSVYWYQQSLDQGLQFLIQYYNGEERAKGNILERFSAQQFPDLHSELNLSSLELGDSALYFCASSVSGGNEQFFGPGTRLTVL.

V and J are TRBV18 and TRBJ2-7, with 7 positions matching TRBD2. Germline values: CDR1 KGHSH, CDR2 LQKENI. CDR3 length: 15 residues. Trimming at V came to 3 bases and at J to 4 bases, leaving 9 bases not matched to a gene. The CDR3 DNA follows: TGTGCCAGCTCACCGAGGAGCGGGATGGGGTACGAGCAGTACTTC. Its protein product is CASSPRSGMGYEQYF.

This rearrangement joins TRBV27 to TRBJ2-7, with D possibly TRBD1 on 6 matching bases. Germline CDR1 reads MNHEY; CDR2 reads SMNVEV (reference sequence). V shed 2 bases and J shed 3 bases, with 14 bases lying between them. The CDR3 covers 15 residues. For the CDR3, the DNA is TGTGCCAGCAGTTTAGCAACGGGACACCTCTACGAGCAGTACTTC. It codes for CASSLATGHLYEQYF.

This clone was counted a few times. The genes are TRBV27 and TRBJ2-1; tentative D call: TRBD2 (6 bases). Trimming pared 3 bases from V and 8 bases from J, leaving 14 bases between. The CDR3 covers 14 residues. The germline V gene has CDR1 MNHEY and CDR2 SMNVEV (reference sequence). The chain's CDR3 is CASSLVGLAYEQFF. The CDR3 nucleotides read TGTGCCAGCAGTTTGGTGGGACTCGCCTATGAGCAGTTCTTC.

J is TRBJ1-1 and V is TRBV10-3, with 10 positions matching TRBD1. The CDR3 sequence is 14 residues long. V shed 7 bases and J 3 bases; nucleotides not matched to a gene: 5. Germline-derived CDR1 and CDR2 are ENHRY and SYGVKD. The CDR3 is CAITTGGVDTEAFF. The CDR3 DNA reads TGTGCCATCACGACAGGGGGCGTAGACACTGAAGCTTTCTTT.

The chain recombines TRBV7-9 with TRBJ2-5; D unresolved. Trimming pared 3 bases from V and 5 bases from J, leaving 10 bases between. Germline lookup yields CDR1 SEHNR and CDR2 FQNEAQ (reference sequence). The CDR3 extends over 13 amino acids. CDR3 DNA: TGTGCCAGCAGCTTTTTCGTCGTGGAGACCCAGTACTTC. Amino acid sequence: CASSFFVVETQYF.

This clone was found a few times. The chain is built from TRBV5-1 and TRBJ1-1, with a possible D match to TRBD1 (6 bases). This CDR3 comprises 15 residues. V lost 4 bases, J lost 4 bases, and 17 bases lay in between. CDR1 and CDR2 (germline): SGHRS, YFSETQ. Written as DNA, the CDR3 is TGCGCCAGCAGCCCGCGTCCCCTCAGGGGCACTGAAGCTTTCTTT. This sequence encodes CASSPRPLRGTEAFF.

The chain uses TRBV9 and TRBJ1-2, with 11 bases fitting TRBD1. The CDR3 has 15 residues. CDR1 and CDR2 (germline): SGDLS, YYNGEE. Trimming cost V 4 bases and J 4 bases; bases outside gene matches: 6. The CDR3 spells CASSTRTGGSYGYTF. The CDR3, as DNA: TGTGCCAGCAGCACAAGGACAGGGGGCTCCTATGGCTACACCTTC.

This chain uses TRBV27 with TRBJ2-7; 7 positions agree with TRBD1. Per the germline V gene, CDR1 is MNHEY and CDR2 is SMNVEV (reference sequence). Trimming cost V 5 bases and J 3 bases; bases outside gene matches: 7. CDR3 length: 14 amino acids. The CDR3 DNA is TGTGCCAGCAGTGGACAGGTTGGGGGCTACGAGCAGTACTTC. Translating gives CASSGQVGGYEQYF.

The V and J genes are TRBV7-8 and TRBJ1-3, with D possibly matching TRBD1 (5 bases). Germline CDR1 SGHVS, CDR2 FQNEAQ. Trimming left V 4 bases short and J 0 bases short, with 19 bases between. This CDR3 is built from 18 residues. DNA of the CDR3: TGTGCCAGCAGCTCGTTGGCGTCAGGGATCCCCTCTGGAAACACCATATATTTT. It specifies CASSSLASGIPSGNTIYF.

This chain uses TRBV3-1 (or the pseudogene TRBV3-2) with TRBJ1-1; D is unresolved. The V gene's germline CDR1 is LGHDT and CDR2 YNNKEL (reference sequence). V was shortened by 4 bases and J by 0 bases, with 9 bases between the two germline ends. This CDR3 is built from 14 residues. The CDR3 loop reads CASSLRRVNTEAFF. CDR3 in DNA: TGTGCCAGCAGCCTTAGACGGGTGAACACTGAAGCTTTCTTT.

V is TRBV29-1 and J is TRBJ2-1; 9 nucleotides align to TRBD2. Unmatched junction bases numbered 2, after V lost 5 bases and J lost 0 bases. The CDR3 length is 14 residues. The V gene's germline CDR1 is SQVTM and CDR2 ANQGSEA. The CDR3 is CSVLAGSSYNEQFF. The CDR3 DNA reads TGCAGCGTTCTAGCGGGAAGCTCCTACAATGAGCAGTTCTTC.

The rearrangement links TRBV25-1 to TRBJ2-2; maybe TRBD1 (6 bases). CDR1 and CDR2 (germline): MGHDK, SYGVNS. The CDR3 totals 13 residues. V lost 6 bases and J lost 1, with 6 bases in between. The CDR3 sequence: CASRTGNTGELFF. CDR3 in DNA: TGTGCCAGCAGGACAGGGAACACCGGGGAGCTGTTTTTT.

The rearrangement joins TRBV10-1 to TRBJ1-5, with D maybe TRBD1 (5 bases). V lost 7 bases and J lost 0, with 16 bases in between. The CDR3 runs to 16 residues. Germline values: CDR1 WNHNN, CDR2 SYGVQD (reference sequence). The CDR3 region is CASNRAGQNSNQPQHF. CDR3 in DNA: TGCGCCAGCAACCGAGCAGGGCAGAATAGCAATCAGCCCCAGCATTTT.

The J gene is TRBJ1-1, the V gene TRBV2; 10 bases line up with TRBD1. The CDR3 is made up of 15 amino acids. J lost 1 base, V lost 7 bases, and 6 bases had no gene match. Germline CDR1 is SNHLY and CDR2 is FYNNEI. The CDR3 coding sequence is TGTGCCAGCACCATTAGACAGGGGGCGAACACTGAAGCTTTCTTT. It encodes CASTIRQGANTEAFF.

The chain uses TRBV12-3 or TRBV12-4 and TRBJ1-5; D is possibly TRBD1 (5 bases). V lost 8 bases and J lost 5, with 10 bases in between. The CDR3 consists of 12 residues. The CDR3 here is CASVLGDQPQHF. The DNA for the CDR3 is TGTGCCAGCGTCTTAGGGGATCAGCCCCAGCATTTT.

There are a few counts of this clone. The chain couples TRBV3-1 (or the pseudogene TRBV3-2) to TRBJ2-2; 15 bases align to TRBD2. The V and J ends lost 6 bases and 5 bases, in that order; junction bases with no gene match: 7. The CDR3 spans 17 residues. The germline gives CDR1 LGHDT, CDR2 YNNKEL (reference sequence). DNA of the CDR3: TGTGCCAGCAGTCTAGGACTAGCGGGAGGGACGACCGGGGAGCTGTTTTTT. Encoded protein: CASSLGLAGGTTGELFF.

This chain links TRBV6-6 with TRBJ1-2; D gene unclear. Trimming cost V 6 bases and J 0 bases, with 5 bases left between them. The CDR3 length is 12 residues. Per germline, CDR1 MNHNY and CDR2 SVGAGI (reference sequence). CDR3 amino acids: CASSAANYGYTF. The DNA for the CDR3 is TGTGCCAGCAGCGCAGCTAACTATGGCTACACCTTC.

The chain carries TRBV3-1 (or the pseudogene TRBV3-2) and TRBJ2-3, with 8 bases matching TRBD2. This CDR3 is 20 amino acids long. CDR1 and CDR2 from the germline V gene are LGHDT and YNNKEL (reference sequence). V was pared by 3 bases and J by 0 bases, with 17 bases of the junction left unmatched. The CDR3: CASSHQGAAGVGTSTDTQYF. CDR3 DNA sequence: TGTGCCAGCAGCCACCAAGGGGCAGCGGGAGTTGGGACTAGCACAGATACGCAGTATTTT.